These T cell receptor beta chains were read from a single sample in a study of T cells after yellow fever vaccination. TCRdb itself ran the 5' RACE reads through MiXCR, one entry per CDR3 protein. The sample carries 300,000 to 450,000 distinct CDR3 sequences, under 7.5% recorded once. Sequencing used PBMCs, obtained 5 days after the yellow fever booster vaccination. Receptors originate from a man aged 30-40 years who received the YFV17D yellow fever vaccine. Both conserved end residues are part of each CDR3. Fields, in order: D gene, V gene, CDR3 length, J gene, clone size, CDR3 DNA, CDR3 protein. A D gene is named only where the DNA matches it firmly. Clone sizes are given selectively: once, few, many, or a class where the clone is expanded.

NA	TRBV12-3/TRBV12-4	16	TRBJ1-5	NA	TGTGCCAGCAGCGACTTAGGGAATTACGGCAATCAGCCCCAGCATTTT	CASSDLGNYGNQPQHF
TRBD2	TRBV30	13	TRBJ2-7	few	TGTGCCTGGAGTGCGGGACTAGTCTACGAGCAGTACTTC	CAWSAGLVYEQYF
TRBD2	TRBV3-1	17	TRBJ2-7	few	TGTGCCAGCAGCCAAGGGGGGACTAGTATCTTCGGCTACGAGCAGTACTTC	CASSQGGTSIFGYEQYF
NA	TRBV12-3/TRBV12-4	12	TRBJ2-1	many	TGTGCCAGCAGTCAAGCCGGGGCCCGGGAGTTCTTC	CASSQAGAREFF
TRBD2	TRBV3-1	16	TRBJ2-7	few	TGTGCCAGCAGCCAAGAGGGTGGACTAGCGGGCTACGAGCAGTACTTC	CASSQEGGLAGYEQYF
NA	TRBV20-1	14	TRBJ1-6	few	TGCAGTGCTAGAAATGGAGGGGTGGGGTCACCCCTCCACTTT	CSARNGGVGSPLHF
NA	TRBV7-9	14	TRBJ2-4	many	TGTGCCAGCAGCCCCCGGACCCCGGGGAACATTCAGTACTTC	CASSPRTPGNIQYF
TRBD1	TRBV12-3/TRBV12-4	14	TRBJ1-1	few	TGTGCCAGCAGTGAAACAGGGGTCAGCACTGAAGCTTTCTTT	CASSETGVSTEAFF
NA	TRBV20-1	15	TRBJ2-6	NA	TGCAGTGCTCCAGAAGCAGGGACTGGGGCCAACGTCCTGACTTTC	CSAPEAGTGANVLTF
TRBD1	TRBV10-3	14	TRBJ1-1	NA	TGTGCCATCAGGGAGCGGGCAGGGGGTATTTGGGTAGTCTTT	CAIRERAGGIWVVF
NA	TRBV19	15	TRBJ2-7	NA	TGTGCCAGTAGCAGCGACAGTCAGAGCTCCTACGAGCAGTACTTC	CASSSDSQSSYEQYF
NA	TRBV27	14	TRBJ1-6	few	TGTGCCAGCAGTTTAACGGGGGGCACTTCACCCCTCCACTTT	CASSLTGGTSPLHF
TRBD2	TRBV7-2	16	TRBJ2-3	few	TGTGCCACCACACAACGGAGCGGGAGACGGGCAGATACGCAGTATTTT	CATTQRSGRRADTQYF
TRBD2	TRBV7-9	16	TRBJ2-1	many	TGTGCCAGCAGCCGAGACGGACTAGTCTCCTACAATGAGCAGTTCTTC	CASSRDGLVSYNEQFF
NA	TRBV5-5	18	TRBJ2-3	many	TGTGCCAGCAGCTTGGTCCCTTTACAGGGGAGGGGCACAGATACGCAGTATTTT	CASSLVPLQGRGTDTQYF
NA	TRBV2	15	TRBJ2-1	few	TGTGCCAGCAGTGAATCCAGCGGAAGCTACAATGAGCAGTTCTTC	CASSESSGSYNEQFF
NA	TRBV7-2	11	TRBJ2-3	many	TGTGCCAGCGGGGTCGCAGATACGCAGTATTTT	CASGVADTQYF
TRBD1	TRBV29-1	13	TRBJ2-5	many	TGCAGCGTGCGAGGGGGCGTGCGGGAGACCCAGTACTTC	CSVRGGVRETQYF
NA	TRBV28	13	TRBJ2-7	many	TGTGCCAGCAGTCCCCGGGCCCACTACGAGCAGTACTTC	CASSPRAHYEQYF
NA	TRBV20-1	11	TRBJ2-3	many	TGCAGTGCCTTCAGCCCAGATACGCAGTATTTT	CSAFSPDTQYF
TRBD2	TRBV20-1	14	TRBJ2-1	few	TGCAGTGCTAGGGGGGACTACTCCTACAATGAGCAGTTCTTC	CSARGDYSYNEQFF
TRBD1	TRBV29-1	14	TRBJ2-1	NA	TGCAGCGTTTCCCCCGGGACAGGGGGAAGTGAGCAGTTCTTC	CSVSPGTGGSEQFF
NA	TRBV20-1	16	TRBJ1-1	few	TGCAGTGCTAGAGATCCGGGGGGAAATCGGCCCACTGAAGCTTTCTTT	CSARDPGGNRPTEAFF
NA	TRBV5-5	15	TRBJ2-1	few	TGTGCCAGCAGCTTGGGATATGCCGCGGGTGATGAGCAGTTCTTC	CASSLGYAAGDEQFF
NA	TRBV20-1	14	TRBJ1-5	NA	TGCAGTGCTGGGCGGGGTAATAGCAATCAGCCCCAGCATTTT	CSAGRGNSNQPQHF
TRBD2	TRBV5-1	15	TRBJ2-3	few	TGCGCCAGCAGCTTACGGGGGGGATTCACAGATACGCAGTATTTT	CASSLRGGFTDTQYF
TRBD1	TRBV29-1	19	TRBJ1-1	few	TGCAGCGTACTGGGGGCGAGGGACAGGGACTTTTATCTGGACACTGAAGCTTTCTTT	CSVLGARDRDFYLDTEAFF
NA	TRBV18	13	TRBJ2-3	NA	TGTGCCAGCTCACCGGGGGCGAGCGATACGCAGTATTTT	CASSPGASDTQYF
NA	TRBV12-1	17	TRBJ1-1	NA	TGTGCCAGCGGCCCTGGGGGACAGGGTGGTGCTTTAATCGGAGCTTTCTTT	CASGPGGQGGALIGAFF
NA	TRBV15	12	TRBJ1-5	few	TGTGCCACCAGCAGAGATCTTCAGCCCCAGCATTTT	CATSRDLQPQHF
NA	TRBV28	13	TRBJ2-2	few	TGTGCCAGCAGAGTCTTGAACACCGGGGAGCTGTTTTTT	CASRVLNTGELFF
NA	TRBV7-2	15	TRBJ2-5	many	TGTGCCAGCGCAATCGCAGGACCCGCCCAAGAGACCCAGTACTTC	CASAIAGPAQETQYF
TRBD1	TRBV29-1	12	TRBJ2-7	many	TGCAGCGCAGGCCCAGGGGGACGCGAGCAGTACTTC	CSAGPGGREQYF
TRBD1	TRBV9	16	TRBJ2-5	few	TGTGCCAGCAGCGCAGCCTTCGGGACAGCCTTAGGGGACCAGTACTTC	CASSAAFGTALGDQYF
TRBD1	TRBV20-1	11	TRBJ2-3	many	TGCAGTGCTTTCGACAGGGGGTCGCAGTATTTT	CSAFDRGSQYF
TRBD1	TRBV20-1	19	TRBJ1-2	NA	TGCAGTGCTAGAGACCGTCCTTATGGACAGGGTAATGGAAACTATGGCTACACCTTC	CSARDRPYGQGNGNYGYTF
NA	TRBV2	13	TRBJ2-3	many	TGTGCCAGCAGTTTTTCTAACAGAGATACGCAGTATTTT	CASSFSNRDTQYF
TRBD2	TRBV27	13	TRBJ2-4	many	TGTGCCAGCAGCGCGGGGGTCAAAAACATTCAGTACTTC	CASSAGVKNIQYF
TRBD2	TRBV5-4	18	TRBJ2-1	NA	TGTGCCAGCAGCTTGGGCACCCCTGGGGGGGGAACCTACAATGAGCAGTTCTTC	CASSLGTPGGGTYNEQFF
TRBD2	TRBV20-1	14	TRBJ2-1	few	TGCAGTGCTAGAAAGGCTAGCGGGAGCGGTGAGCAGTTCTTC	CSARKASGSGEQFF
TRBD2	TRBV5-1	15	TRBJ2-7	many	TGCGCCAGCAGCTTGCGTCAGGCGGGAGTAAACGAGCAGTACTTC	CASSLRQAGVNEQYF
TRBD1	TRBV7-2	15	TRBJ1-2	many	TGTGCCAGCAGCTTAGAAGGGGGCCTCAACTATGGCTACACCTTC	CASSLEGGLNYGYTF
TRBD2	TRBV3-1	15	TRBJ2-1	few	TGTGCCAGCAGTCCAATAGCGGGTGGGGTCAATGAGCAGTTCTTC	CASSPIAGGVNEQFF
TRBD2	TRBV7-2	15	TRBJ2-7	few	TGTGCCAGCAGCTTAGAGGGAGGGAGTAGGCGCGAGCAGTACTTC	CASSLEGGSRREQYF
NA	TRBV12-3/TRBV12-4	14	TRBJ1-1	NA	TGTGCCAGCAGTCCACCTGGAGTGAACACTGAAGCTTTCTTT	CASSPPGVNTEAFF
NA	TRBV5-1	11	TRBJ2-1	many	TGCGCCAGCACCTTGGTAGATGAGCAGTTCTTC	CASTLVDEQFF
TRBD2	TRBV20-1	15	TRBJ2-3	few	TGCAGTGCCGGTGACCTAGCGGGAGCGGGAGATACGCAGTATTTT	CSAGDLAGAGDTQYF